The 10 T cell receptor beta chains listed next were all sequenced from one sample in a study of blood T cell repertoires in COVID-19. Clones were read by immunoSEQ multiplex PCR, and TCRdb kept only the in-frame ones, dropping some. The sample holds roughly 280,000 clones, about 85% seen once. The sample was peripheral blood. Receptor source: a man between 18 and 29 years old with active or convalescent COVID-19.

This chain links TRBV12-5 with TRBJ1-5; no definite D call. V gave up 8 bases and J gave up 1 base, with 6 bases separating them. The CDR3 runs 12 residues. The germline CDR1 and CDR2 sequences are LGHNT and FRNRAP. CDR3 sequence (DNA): TGTGCTAGTCGGTTGAGCAATCAGCCCCAGCATTTT. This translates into CASRLSNQPQHF.

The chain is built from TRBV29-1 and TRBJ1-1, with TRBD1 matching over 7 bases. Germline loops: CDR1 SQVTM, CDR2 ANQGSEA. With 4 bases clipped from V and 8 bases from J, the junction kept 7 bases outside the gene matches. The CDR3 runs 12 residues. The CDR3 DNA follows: TGCAGCGTTGCAGGGGACAGTTCGGAAGCTTTCTTT. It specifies CSVAGDSSEAFF. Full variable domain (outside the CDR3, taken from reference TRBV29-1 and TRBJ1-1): SAVISQKPSRDICQRGTSLTIQCQVDSQVTMMFWYRQQPGQSLTLIATANQGSEATYESGFVIDKFPISRPNLTFSTLTVSNMSPEDSSIYLCSVAGDSSEAFFGQGTRLTVV.

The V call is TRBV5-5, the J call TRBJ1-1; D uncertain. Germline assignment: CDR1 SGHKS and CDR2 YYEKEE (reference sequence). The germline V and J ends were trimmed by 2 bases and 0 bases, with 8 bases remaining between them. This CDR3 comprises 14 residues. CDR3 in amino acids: CASSLTEMNTEAFF. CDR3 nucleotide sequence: TGTGCCAGCAGCTTAACAGAGATGAACACTGAAGCTTTCTTT.

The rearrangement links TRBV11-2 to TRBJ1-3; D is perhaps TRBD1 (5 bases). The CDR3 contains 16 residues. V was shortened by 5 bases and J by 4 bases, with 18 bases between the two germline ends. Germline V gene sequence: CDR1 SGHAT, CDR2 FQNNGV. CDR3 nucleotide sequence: TGTGCCAGCAGCCCCCCGAATAGGGGTATGGGAAACACCATATATTTT. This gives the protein CASSPPNRGMGNTIYF. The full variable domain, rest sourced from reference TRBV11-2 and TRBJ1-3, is EAGVAQSPRYKIIEKRQSVAFWCNPISGHATLYWYQQILGQGPKLLIQFQNNGVVDDSQLPKDRFSAERLKGVDSTLKIQPAKLEDSAVYLCASSPPNRGMGNTIYFGEGSWLTVV.

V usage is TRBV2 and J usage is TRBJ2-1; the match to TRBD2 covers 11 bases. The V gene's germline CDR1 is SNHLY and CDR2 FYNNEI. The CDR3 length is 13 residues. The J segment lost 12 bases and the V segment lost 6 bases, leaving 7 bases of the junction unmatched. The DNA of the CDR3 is TGTGCCAGCAGCGTTAGCGGGAGGGGCGGGCAGTTCTTC. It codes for CASSVSGRGGQFF.

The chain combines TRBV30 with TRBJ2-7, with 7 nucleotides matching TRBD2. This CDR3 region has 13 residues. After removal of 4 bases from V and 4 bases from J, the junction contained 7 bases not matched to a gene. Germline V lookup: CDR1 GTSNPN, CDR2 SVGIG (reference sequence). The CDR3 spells CAWTGGGPYEQYF. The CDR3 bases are TGTGCCTGGACTGGGGGAGGGCCTTACGAGCAGTACTTC.

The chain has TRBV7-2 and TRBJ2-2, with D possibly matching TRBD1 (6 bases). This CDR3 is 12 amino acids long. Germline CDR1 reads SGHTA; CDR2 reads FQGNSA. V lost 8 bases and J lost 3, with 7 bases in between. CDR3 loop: CASSGDTGELFF. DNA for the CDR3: TGTGCCAGCTCAGGGGACACCGGGGAGCTGTTTTTT.

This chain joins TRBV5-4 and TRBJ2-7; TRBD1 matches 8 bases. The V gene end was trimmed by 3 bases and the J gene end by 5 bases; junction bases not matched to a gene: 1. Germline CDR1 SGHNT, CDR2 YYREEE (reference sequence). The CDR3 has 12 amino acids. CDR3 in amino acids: CASSWTGNEQYF. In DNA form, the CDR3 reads TGTGCCAGCAGCTGGACAGGGAACGAGCAGTACTTC.

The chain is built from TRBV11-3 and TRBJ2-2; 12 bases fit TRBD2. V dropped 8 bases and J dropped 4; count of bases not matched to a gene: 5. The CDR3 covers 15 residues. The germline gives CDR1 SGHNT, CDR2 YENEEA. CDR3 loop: CASLAGGPGTGELFF. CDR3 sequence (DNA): TGTGCCAGCCTAGCGGGAGGGCCAGGCACCGGGGAGCTGTTTTTT.

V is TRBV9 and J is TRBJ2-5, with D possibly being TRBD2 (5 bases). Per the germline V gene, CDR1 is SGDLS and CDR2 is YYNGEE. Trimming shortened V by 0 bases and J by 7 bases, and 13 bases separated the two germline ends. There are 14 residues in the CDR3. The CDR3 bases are TGTGCCAGCAGCGTAGTTCCGGTCGGAGGGACCCAGTACTTC. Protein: CASSVVPVGGTQYF.